This record covers a single T cell receptor (beta chain). Antigen unknown. The sample is drawn from a study of naive CD8 T cells in extremely preterm neonates. Study-level results: Preterm neonate repertoires were significantly less rich by iChao1 than others.

The healthy nonsmoking adult controls had a median age of around 42 years, range about 18-55 years. Assay used: immunoSEQ multiplex PCR; TCRdb lists only in-frame clones, some missing. The sample lists about 5,500 clones; about 97% were seen once. Sample: naive CD8+ T cells from blood. The TCR comes from a human donor in good health.

As DNA, the CDR3 is TGTGCCAGCAGCCAATCGACAGGAGACAACACCGGGGAGCTGTTTTTT. This sequence encodes CASSQSTGDNTGELFF. The genes are TRBV7-6 and TRBJ2-2, with D possibly TRBD1 on 6 matching bases. CDR1 is SGHVS and CDR2 is FNYEAQ in the germline V gene. This CDR3 has 16 residues. The V and J ends lost 5 bases and 2 bases respectively, with 15 bases between them.